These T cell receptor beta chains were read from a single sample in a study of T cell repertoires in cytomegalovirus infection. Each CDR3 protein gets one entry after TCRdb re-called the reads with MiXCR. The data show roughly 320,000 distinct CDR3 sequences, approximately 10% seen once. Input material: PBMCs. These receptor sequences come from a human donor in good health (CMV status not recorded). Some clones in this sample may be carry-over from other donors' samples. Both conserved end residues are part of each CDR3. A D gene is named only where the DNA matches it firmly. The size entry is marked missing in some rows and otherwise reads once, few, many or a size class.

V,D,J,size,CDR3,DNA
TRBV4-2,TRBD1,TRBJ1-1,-,CASSHARQGANTEAFF,TGTGCCAGCAGCCATGCTAGACAGGGGGCAAACACTGAAGCTTTCTTT
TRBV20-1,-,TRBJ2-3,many,CSARVRSPRGTQYF,TGCAGTGCTAGAGTTAGGTCACCTCGCGGTACGCAGTATTTT
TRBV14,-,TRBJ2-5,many,CASSQDRGRKETQYF,TGTGCCAGCAGCCAAGATCGGGGCAGGAAAGAGACCCAGTACTTC
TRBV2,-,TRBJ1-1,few,CASSDLGGKEAFF,TGTGCCAGCAGTGATTTGGGTGGGAAGGAAGCTTTCTTT
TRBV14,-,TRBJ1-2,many,CASNPFGSNYGYTF,TGTGCCAGCAACCCGTTTGGGTCGAACTATGGCTACACCTTC
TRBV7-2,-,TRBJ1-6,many,CASRENHSPLHF,TGTGCCAGCAGGGAAAACCATTCACCCCTCCACTTT
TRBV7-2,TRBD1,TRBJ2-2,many,CASSTRTGNTGELFF,TGTGCCAGCAGCACCAGGACAGGGAATACCGGGGAGCTGTTTTTT
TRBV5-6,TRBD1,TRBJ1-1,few,CASSSIPWDRGPSTEAFF,TGTGCCAGCAGCTCTATCCCCTGGGACAGGGGGCCTAGCACTGAAGCTTTCTTT
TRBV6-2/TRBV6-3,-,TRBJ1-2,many,CASSQTTLNYGYTF,TGTGCCAGCAGCCAGACGACACTGAACTATGGCTACACCTTC
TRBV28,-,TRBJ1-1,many,CASSFGAQNTEAFF,TGTGCCAGCAGTTTTGGGGCACAGAACACTGAAGCTTTCTTT
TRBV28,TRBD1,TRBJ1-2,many,CTTSIGTANYGYTF,TGCACTACTTCAATCGGGACAGCTAACTATGGCTACACCTTC
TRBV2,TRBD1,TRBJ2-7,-,CASSEPTGQSSYEQYF,TGTGCCAGCAGTGAACCCACGGGACAGAGCTCCTACGAGCAGTACTTC
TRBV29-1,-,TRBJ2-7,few,CSVEVGFYEQYF,TGCAGCGTTGAGGTCGGATTCTACGAGCAGTACTTC
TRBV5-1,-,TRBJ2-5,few,CASSFGTPKETQYF,TGCGCCAGCAGCTTTGGAACTCCCAAAGAGACCCAGTACTTC
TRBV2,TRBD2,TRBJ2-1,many,CASWTSRYNEQFF,TGTGCCAGCTGGACTAGCCGATACAATGAGCAGTTCTTC
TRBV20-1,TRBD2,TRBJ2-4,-,CSAMDSGLAGAKNIQYF,TGCAGTGCTATGGATTCGGGACTAGCGGGAGCCAAAAACATTCAGTACTTC
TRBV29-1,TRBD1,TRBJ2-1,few,CSVEPRDRIGNEQFF,TGCAGCGTTGAACCTCGGGACAGGATTGGCAATGAGCAGTTCTTC
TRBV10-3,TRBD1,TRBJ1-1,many,CAISEVGGNTEAFF,TGTGCCATCAGTGAAGTAGGGGGCAACACTGAAGCTTTCTTT
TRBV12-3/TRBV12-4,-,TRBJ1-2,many,CASSLYEPRRPGGEGYTF,TGTGCCAGCAGTTTGTATGAACCCAGAAGACCTGGGGGGGAAGGCTACACCTTC
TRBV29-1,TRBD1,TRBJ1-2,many,CSVLQGGAGYTF,TGCAGCGTTCTACAGGGGGGGGCTGGCTACACCTTC
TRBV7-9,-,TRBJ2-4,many,CASSLDPGNIQYF,TGTGCCAGCAGCTTGGACCCAGGGAACATTCAGTACTTC
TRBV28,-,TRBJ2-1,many,CASSLGLEPYEQFF,TGTGCCAGCAGTTTGGGGTTAGAACCTTATGAGCAGTTCTTC
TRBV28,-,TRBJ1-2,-,CASGQRSYGYTF,TGTGCCAGCGGACAGCGCTCCTATGGCTACACCTTC
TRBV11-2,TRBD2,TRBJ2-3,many,CASSLEAGGPYTQYF,TGTGCCAGCAGCTTAGAGGCGGGGGGGCCTTATACGCAGTATTTT
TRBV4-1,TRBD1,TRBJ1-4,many,CASSQANFGTALEKLFF,TGCGCCAGCAGCCAAGCCAATTTCGGGACAGCGCTTGAAAAACTGTTTTTT
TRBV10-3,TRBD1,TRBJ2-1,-,CAIRETGSGNEQFF,TGTGCCATCAGAGAGACAGGGTCGGGCAATGAGCAGTTCTTC
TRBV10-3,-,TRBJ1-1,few,CAISESNQGLERTEAFF,TGTGCCATCAGTGAGTCGAATCAGGGACTGGAAAGGACTGAAGCTTTCTTT
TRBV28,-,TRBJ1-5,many,CASKINREIGNQPQHF,TGTGCCAGCAAAATCAACAGGGAAATAGGCAATCAGCCCCAGCATTTT
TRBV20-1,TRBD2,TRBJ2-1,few,CSAQSLAGGYNEQFF,TGCAGTGCGCAATCTCTAGCGGGAGGTTACAATGAGCAGTTCTTC
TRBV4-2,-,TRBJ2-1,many,CASSPSRDSTEQFF,TGTGCCAGCAGCCCGAGTCGGGACTCCACCGAGCAGTTCTTC
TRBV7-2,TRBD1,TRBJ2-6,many,CASSLTTGSAGANVLTF,TGTGCCAGCAGCTTAACGACAGGGTCCGCTGGGGCCAACGTCCTGACTTTC
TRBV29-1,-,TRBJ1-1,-,CSVRQILYTEAFF,TGCAGCGTTCGACAGATTCTGTACACTGAAGCTTTCTTT
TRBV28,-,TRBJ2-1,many,CASSFPRGPYNEQFF,TGTGCCAGCAGTTTCCCCAGGGGCCCCTACAATGAGCAGTTCTTC
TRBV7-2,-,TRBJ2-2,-,CASSLTGNLMTGELFF,TGTGCCAGCAGCTTGACAGGCAATTTGATGACCGGGGAGCTGTTTTTT
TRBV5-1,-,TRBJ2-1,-,CASSLAGSDNEQFF,TGCGCCAGCAGCTTGGCGGGGTCCGACAATGAGCAGTTCTTC
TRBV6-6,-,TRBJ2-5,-,CASTPGLGFQETQYF,TGTGCCAGCACCCCGGGACTCGGATTTCAAGAGACCCAGTACTTC
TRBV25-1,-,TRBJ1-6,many,CASSGPGRSNSPLHF,TGTGCCAGCAGTGGGCCGGGACGGTCGAATTCACCCCTCCACTTT
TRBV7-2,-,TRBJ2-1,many,CASSVVGSDNEQFF,TGTGCCAGCAGCGTAGTGGGCAGCGACAATGAGCAGTTCTTC
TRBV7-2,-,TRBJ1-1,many,CARYGPLADTEAFF,TGTGCCAGGTACGGCCCGTTAGCCGACACTGAAGCTTTCTTT
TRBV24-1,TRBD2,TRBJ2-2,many,CATSDRGGAGELFF,TGTGCCACCAGTGACCGGGGGGGCGCCGGGGAGCTGTTTTTT
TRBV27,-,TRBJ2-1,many,CASSTSGDEQFF,TGTGCCAGCAGTACATCGGGGGATGAGCAGTTCTTC
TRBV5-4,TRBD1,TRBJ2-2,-,CASSYGTGSTGELFF,TGTGCCAGCAGCTACGGGACAGGGAGCACCGGGGAGCTGTTTTTT
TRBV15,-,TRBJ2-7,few,CATSRFPGDGYEQYF,TGTGCCACCAGCAGGTTCCCAGGGGACGGCTACGAGCAGTACTTC
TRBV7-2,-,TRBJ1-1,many,CASSLSPGNEAFF,TGTGCCAGCAGCTTAAGTCCAGGGAACGAAGCTTTCTTT
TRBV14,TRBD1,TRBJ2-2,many,CASSQVPGGATGELFF,TGTGCCAGCAGCCAAGTTCCAGGGGGCGCCACCGGGGAGCTGTTTTTT
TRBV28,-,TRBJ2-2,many,CASSPTVTGTGELFF,TGTGCCAGCAGTCCGACCGTTACAGGGACCGGGGAGCTGTTTTTT
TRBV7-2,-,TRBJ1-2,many,CASSLDGYGYTF,TGTGCCAGCAGCTTAGATGGCTATGGCTACACCTTC
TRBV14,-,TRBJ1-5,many,CASSQSDQPQHF,TGTGCCAGCAGCCAGTCTGATCAGCCCCAGCATTTT
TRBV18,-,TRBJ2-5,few,CASSPDLGQETQYF,TGTGCCAGCTCACCTGATTTGGGGCAAGAGACCCAGTACTTC
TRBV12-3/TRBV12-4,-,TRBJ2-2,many,CASSSSDTGELFF,TGTGCCAGCAGTTCCTCAGACACCGGGGAGCTGTTTTTT
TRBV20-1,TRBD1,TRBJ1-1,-,CSAREEDRASGEAFF,TGCAGTGCTAGAGAGGAAGACAGGGCCTCAGGTGAAGCTTTCTTT
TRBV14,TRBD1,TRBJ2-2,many,CASSRGTGKEHGELFF,TGTGCCAGCAGCCGCGGGACAGGGAAAGAACACGGGGAGCTGTTTTTT
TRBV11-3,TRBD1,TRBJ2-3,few,CASSLRTGGRDTQYF,TGTGCCAGCAGCTTGAGGACAGGGGGTAGAGATACGCAGTATTTT
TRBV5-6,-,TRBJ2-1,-,CASSFQSAGQTQFF,TGTGCCAGCAGCTTTCAATCTGCAGGGCAAACCCAGTTCTTC
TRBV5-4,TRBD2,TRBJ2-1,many,CASRRSSGGKNEQFF,TGTGCCAGCAGACGCTCTAGCGGGGGCAAGAATGAGCAGTTCTTC